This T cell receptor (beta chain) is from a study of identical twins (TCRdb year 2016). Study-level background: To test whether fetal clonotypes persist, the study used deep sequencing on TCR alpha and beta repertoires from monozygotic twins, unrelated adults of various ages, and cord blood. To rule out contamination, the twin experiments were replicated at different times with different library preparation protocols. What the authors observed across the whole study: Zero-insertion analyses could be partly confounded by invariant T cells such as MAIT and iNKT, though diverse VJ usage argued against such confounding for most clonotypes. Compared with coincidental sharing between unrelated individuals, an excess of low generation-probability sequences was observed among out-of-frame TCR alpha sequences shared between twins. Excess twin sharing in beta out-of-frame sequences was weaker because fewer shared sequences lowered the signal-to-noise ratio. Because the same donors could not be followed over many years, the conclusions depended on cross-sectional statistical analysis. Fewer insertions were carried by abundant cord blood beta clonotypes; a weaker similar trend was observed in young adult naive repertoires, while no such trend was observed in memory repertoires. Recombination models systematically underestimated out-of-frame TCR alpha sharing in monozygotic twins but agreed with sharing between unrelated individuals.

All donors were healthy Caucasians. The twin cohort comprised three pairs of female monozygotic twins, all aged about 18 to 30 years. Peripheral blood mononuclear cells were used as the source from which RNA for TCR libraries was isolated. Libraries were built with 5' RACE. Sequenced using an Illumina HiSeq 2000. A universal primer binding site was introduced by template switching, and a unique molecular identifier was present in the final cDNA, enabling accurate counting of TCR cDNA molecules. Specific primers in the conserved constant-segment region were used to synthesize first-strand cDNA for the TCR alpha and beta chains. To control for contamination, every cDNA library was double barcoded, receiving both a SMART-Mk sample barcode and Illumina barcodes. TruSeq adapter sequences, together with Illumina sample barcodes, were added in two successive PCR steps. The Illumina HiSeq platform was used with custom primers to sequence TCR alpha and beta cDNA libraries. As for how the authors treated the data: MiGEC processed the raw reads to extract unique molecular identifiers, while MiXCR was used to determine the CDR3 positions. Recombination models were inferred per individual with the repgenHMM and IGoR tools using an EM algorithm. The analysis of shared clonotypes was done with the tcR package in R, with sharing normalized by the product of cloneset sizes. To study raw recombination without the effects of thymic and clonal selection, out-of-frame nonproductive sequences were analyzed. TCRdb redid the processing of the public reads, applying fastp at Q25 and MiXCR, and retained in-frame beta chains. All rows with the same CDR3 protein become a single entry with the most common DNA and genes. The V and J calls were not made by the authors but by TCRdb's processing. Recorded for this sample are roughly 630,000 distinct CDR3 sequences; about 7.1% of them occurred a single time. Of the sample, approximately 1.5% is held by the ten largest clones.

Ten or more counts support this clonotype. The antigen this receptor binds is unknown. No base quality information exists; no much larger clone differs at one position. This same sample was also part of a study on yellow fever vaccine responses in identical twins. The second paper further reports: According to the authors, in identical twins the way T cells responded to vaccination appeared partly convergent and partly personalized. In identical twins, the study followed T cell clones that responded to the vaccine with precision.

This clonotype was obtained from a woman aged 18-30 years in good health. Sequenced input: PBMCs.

The DNA sequence reads TGCGCCAGCAGCCCGACAGGGACCTCTGGAAACACCATATATTTT. Protein translation: CASSPTGTSGNTIYF. The chain couples TRBV5-1 to TRBJ1-3, with TRBD1 identical over 7 junction bases. Reading the germline V gene gives CDR1 SGHRS and CDR2 YFSETQ. The CDR3 runs 15 amino acids, cysteine and phenylalanine included. Just the 45-base CDR3 DNA is kept, in frame starting at base 1. V is trimmed back by 4 bases and J by 0 bases, and the junction contains 4 bases that no gene match accounts for.